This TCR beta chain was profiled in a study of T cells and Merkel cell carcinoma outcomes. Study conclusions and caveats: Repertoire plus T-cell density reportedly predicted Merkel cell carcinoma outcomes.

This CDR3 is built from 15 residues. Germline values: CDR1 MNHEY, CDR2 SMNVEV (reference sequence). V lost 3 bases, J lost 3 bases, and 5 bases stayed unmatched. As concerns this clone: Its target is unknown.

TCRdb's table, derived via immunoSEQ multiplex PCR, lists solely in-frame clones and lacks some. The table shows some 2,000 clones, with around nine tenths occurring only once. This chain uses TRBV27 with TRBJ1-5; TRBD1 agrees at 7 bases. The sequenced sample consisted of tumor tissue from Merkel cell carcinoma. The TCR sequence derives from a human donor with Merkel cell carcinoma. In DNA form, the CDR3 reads TGTGCCAGCAGTTTCCTGGGACAGCTCAATCAGCCCCAGCATTTT. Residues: CASSFLGQLNQPQHF.